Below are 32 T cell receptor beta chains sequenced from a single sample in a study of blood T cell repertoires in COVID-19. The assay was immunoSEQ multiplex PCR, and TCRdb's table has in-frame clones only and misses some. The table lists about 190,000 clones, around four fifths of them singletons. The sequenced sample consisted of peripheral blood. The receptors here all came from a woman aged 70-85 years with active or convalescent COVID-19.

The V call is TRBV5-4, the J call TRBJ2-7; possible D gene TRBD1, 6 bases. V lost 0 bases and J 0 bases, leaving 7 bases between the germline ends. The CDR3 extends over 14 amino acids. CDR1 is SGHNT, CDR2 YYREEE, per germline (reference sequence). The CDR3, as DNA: TGTGCCAGCAGCTTGGAGACAGGCTCCTACGAGCAGTACTTC. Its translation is CASSLETGSYEQYF.

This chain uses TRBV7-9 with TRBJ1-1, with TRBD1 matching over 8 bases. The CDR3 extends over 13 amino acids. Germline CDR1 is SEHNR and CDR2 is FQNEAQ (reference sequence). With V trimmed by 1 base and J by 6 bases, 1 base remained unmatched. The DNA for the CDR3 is TGTGCCAGCAGCTTAGGGACAGGGTCTGAAGCTTTCTTT. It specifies CASSLGTGSEAFF.

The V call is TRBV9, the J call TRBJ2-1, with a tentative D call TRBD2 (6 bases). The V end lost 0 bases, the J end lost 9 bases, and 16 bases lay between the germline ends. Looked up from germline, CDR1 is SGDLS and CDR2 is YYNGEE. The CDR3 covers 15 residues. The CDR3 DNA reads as TGTGCCAGCAGCGTAGCTTCTGGAGGGGTTGGTGAGCAGTTCTTC. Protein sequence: CASSVASGGVGEQFF. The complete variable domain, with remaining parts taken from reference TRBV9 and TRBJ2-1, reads DSGVTQTPKHLITATGQRVTLRCSPRSGDLSVYWYQQSLDQGLQFLIQYYNGEERAKGNILERFSAQQFPDLHSELNLSSLELGDSALYFCASSVASGGVGEQFFGPGTRLTVL.

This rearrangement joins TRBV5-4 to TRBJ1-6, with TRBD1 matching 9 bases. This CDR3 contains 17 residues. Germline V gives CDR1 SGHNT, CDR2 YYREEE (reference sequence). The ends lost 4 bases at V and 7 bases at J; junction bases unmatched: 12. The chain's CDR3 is CASSIPGTGSRNSPLHF. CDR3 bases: TGTGCCAGCAGCATTCCCGGGACAGGGAGTAGAAATTCACCCCTCCACTTT. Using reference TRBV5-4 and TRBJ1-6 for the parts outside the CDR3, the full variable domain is ETGVTQSPTHLIKTRGQQVTLRCSSQSGHNTVSWYQQALGQGPQFIFQYYREEENGRGNFPPRFSGLQFPNYSSELNVNALELDDSALYLCASSIPGTGSRNSPLHFGNGTRLTVT.

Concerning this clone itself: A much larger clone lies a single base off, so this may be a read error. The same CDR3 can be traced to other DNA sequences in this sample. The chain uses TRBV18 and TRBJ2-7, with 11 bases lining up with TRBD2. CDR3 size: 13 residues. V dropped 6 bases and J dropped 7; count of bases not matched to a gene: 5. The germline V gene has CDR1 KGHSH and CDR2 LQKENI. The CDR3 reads CASSELAGDEQYF. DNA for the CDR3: TGTGCCAGCTCGGAACTAGCGGGAGATGAGCAGTACTTC.

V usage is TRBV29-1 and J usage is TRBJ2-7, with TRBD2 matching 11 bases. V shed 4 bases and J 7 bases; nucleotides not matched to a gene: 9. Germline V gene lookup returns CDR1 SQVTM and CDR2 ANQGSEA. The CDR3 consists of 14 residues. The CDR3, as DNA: TGCAGCGTTGGTTTAGCGGGAGGGCCGGATGAGCAGTACTTC. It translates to CSVGLAGGPDEQYF.

The CDR3 is CASSRGPGLTNTGELFF. In DNA form, the CDR3 reads TGTGCCAGCTCACGCGGACCGGGACTGACGAACACCGGGGAGCTGTTTTTT. The chain has TRBV18 and TRBJ2-2; possible D gene TRBD2, 6 bases. This CDR3 has 17 residues. The V gene lost 4 bases and the J gene lost 0 bases, with 15 bases spanning the gap. Germline CDR1 is KGHSH and CDR2 is LQKENI.

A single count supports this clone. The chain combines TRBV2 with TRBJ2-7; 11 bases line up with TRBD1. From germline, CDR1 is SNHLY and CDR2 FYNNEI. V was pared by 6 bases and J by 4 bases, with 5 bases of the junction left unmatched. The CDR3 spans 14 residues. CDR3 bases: TGTGCCAGCAGCGGACAGGGGGCGAGATACGAGCAGTACTTC. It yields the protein CASSGQGARYEQYF.

The CDR3, as DNA: TGTGCCAGCAGCTTTTCGTCTGCGAACACCGGGGAGCTGTTTTTT. Amino acid sequence: CASSFSSANTGELFF. The rearrangement uses TRBV11-3 and TRBJ2-2; unclear D gene. CDR3 size: 15 residues. Trimming shortened V by 3 bases and J by 0 bases, and 8 bases separated the two germline ends. The germline CDR1 and CDR2 sequences are SGHNT and YENEEA.

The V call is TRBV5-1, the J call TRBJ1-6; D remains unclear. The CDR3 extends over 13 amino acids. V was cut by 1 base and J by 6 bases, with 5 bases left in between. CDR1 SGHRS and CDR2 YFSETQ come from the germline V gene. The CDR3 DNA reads TGCGCCAGCAGCTTGACGGTTAATTCACCCCTCCACTTT. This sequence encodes CASSLTVNSPLHF.

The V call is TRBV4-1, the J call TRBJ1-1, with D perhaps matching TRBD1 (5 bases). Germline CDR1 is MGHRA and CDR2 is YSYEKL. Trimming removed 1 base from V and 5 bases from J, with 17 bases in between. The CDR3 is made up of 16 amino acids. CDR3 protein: CASSQGHKSGGTEAFF. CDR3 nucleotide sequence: TGCGCCAGCAGCCAAGGTCACAAAAGCGGGGGGACTGAAGCTTTCTTT.

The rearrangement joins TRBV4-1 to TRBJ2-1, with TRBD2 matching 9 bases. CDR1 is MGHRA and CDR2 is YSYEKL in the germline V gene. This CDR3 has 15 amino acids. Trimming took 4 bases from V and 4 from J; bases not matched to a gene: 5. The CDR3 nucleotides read TGCGCCAGCAGCCTTACACTAGCGGGTTACAATGAGCAGTTCTTC. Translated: CASSLTLAGYNEQFF.

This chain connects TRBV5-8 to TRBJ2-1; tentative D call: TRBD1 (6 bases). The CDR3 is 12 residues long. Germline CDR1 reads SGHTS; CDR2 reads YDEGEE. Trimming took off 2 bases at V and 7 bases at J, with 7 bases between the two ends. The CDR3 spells CASSFQGNEQFF. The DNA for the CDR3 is TGTGCCAGCAGCTTCCAGGGGAATGAGCAGTTCTTC.

CDR3 in amino acids: CASSLSAQNEQYF. The CDR3 DNA sequence: TGTGCCAGCAGCTTATCCGCGCAAAACGAGCAGTACTTC. The genes are TRBV7-9 and TRBJ2-7; D not certain. Looked up from germline, CDR1 is SEHNR and CDR2 is FQNEAQ (reference sequence). This CDR3 is built from 13 residues. With 2 bases removed from V and 5 bases from J, the gap between germline ends came to 10 bases. Full variable domain (outside the CDR3, taken from reference TRBV7-9 and TRBJ2-7): DTGVSQNPRHKITKRGQNVTFRCDPISEHNRLYWYRQTLGQGPEFLTYFQNEAQLEKSRLLSDRFSAERPKGSFSTLEIQRTEQGDSAMYLCASSLSAQNEQYFGPGTRLTVT.

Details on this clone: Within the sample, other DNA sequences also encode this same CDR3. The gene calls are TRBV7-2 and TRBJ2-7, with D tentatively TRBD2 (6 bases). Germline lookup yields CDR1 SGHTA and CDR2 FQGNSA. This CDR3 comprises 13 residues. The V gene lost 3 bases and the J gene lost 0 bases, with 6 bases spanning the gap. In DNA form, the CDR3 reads TGTGCCAGCAGCTTCGGGGGCTCCTACGAGCAGTACTTC. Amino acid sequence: CASSFGGSYEQYF.

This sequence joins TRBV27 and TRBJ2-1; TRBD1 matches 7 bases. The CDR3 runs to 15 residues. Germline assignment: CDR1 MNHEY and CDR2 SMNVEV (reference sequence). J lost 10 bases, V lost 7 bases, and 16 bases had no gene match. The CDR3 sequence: CASTKVRQGREEQFF. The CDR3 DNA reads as TGTGCCAGCACCAAGGTGAGACAGGGTAGAGAGGAGCAGTTCTTC.

CDR3 sequence (DNA): TGTGCCAGCAGCCCCCCTTCCAGGCAGGTCGCAGATACGCAGTATTTT. This encodes CASSPPSRQVADTQYF. This chain links TRBV7-9 with TRBJ2-3; the D is unclear. This CDR3 is 16 amino acids long. Trimming pared 5 bases from V and 4 bases from J, leaving 19 bases between. Germline V gene data show CDR1 as SEHNR and CDR2 as FQNEAQ (reference sequence).

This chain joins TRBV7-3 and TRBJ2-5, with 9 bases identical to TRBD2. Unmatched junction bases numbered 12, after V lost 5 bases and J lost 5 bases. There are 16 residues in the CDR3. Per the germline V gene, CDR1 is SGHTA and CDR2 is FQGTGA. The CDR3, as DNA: TGTGCCAGCAGCCCGCTCGCGGGAGGGACCAGGGAGACCCAGTACTTC. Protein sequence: CASSPLAGGTRETQYF.

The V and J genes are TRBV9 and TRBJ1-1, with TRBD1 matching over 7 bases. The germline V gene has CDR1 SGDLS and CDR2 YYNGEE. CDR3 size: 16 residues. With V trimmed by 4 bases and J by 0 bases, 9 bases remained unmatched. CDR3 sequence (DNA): TGTGCCAGCAGCATCCACCGGGACAGACTGAACACTGAAGCTTTCTTT. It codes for CASSIHRDRLNTEAFF.

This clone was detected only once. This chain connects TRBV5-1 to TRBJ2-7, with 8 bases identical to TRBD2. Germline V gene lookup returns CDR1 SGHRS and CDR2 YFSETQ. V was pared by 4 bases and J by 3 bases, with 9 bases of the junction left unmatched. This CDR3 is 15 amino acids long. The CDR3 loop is CASSPGGSGIYEQYF. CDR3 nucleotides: TGCGCCAGCAGCCCCGGCGGTAGCGGGATCTACGAGCAGTACTTC.

The CDR3 loop reads CAAGWIEQFF. Here the CDR3 DNA reads TGTGCGGCCGGGTGGATTGAGCAGTTCTTC. The genes are TRBV3-1 (or the pseudogene TRBV3-2) and TRBJ2-1; D uncertain. Germline loops: CDR1 LGHDT, CDR2 YNNKEL (reference sequence). The CDR3 length is 10 residues.

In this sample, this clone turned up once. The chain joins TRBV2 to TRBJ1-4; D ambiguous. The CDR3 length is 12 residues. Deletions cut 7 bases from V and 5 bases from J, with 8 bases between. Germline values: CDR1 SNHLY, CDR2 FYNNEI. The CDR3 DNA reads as TGTGCCAGCAATATCGTCAATGAAAAACTGTTTTTT. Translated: CASNIVNEKLFF.

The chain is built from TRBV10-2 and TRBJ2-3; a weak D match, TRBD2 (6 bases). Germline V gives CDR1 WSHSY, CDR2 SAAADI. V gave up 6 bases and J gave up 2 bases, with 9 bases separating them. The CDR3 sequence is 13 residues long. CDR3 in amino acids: CASRLDYTDTQYF. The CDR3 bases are TGCGCCAGCAGGCTGGACTACACAGATACGCAGTATTTT.

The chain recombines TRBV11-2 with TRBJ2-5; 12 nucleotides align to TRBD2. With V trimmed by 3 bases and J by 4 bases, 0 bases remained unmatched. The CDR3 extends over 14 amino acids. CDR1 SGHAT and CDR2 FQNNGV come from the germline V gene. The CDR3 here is CASSLTSGRETQYF. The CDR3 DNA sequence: TGTGCCAGCAGCTTGACTAGCGGGAGAGAGACCCAGTACTTC.

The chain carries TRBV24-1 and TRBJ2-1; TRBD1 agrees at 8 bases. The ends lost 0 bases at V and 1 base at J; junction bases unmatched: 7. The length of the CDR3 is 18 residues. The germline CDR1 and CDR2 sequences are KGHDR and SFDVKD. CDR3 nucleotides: TGTGCCACCAGTGATTTGGGCGACAGGGGAGGATCCTACAATGAGCAGTTCTTC. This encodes CATSDLGDRGGSYNEQFF.

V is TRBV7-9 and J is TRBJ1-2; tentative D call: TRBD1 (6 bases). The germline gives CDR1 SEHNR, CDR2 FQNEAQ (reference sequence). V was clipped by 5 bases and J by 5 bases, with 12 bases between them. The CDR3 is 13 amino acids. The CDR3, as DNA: TGTGCCAGCAGCCCCGCTGGACAGTATGGCTACACCTTC. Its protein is CASSPAGQYGYTF.

The chain's CDR3 is CATSDLTDLGGNGYTF. In nucleotides, the CDR3 is TGTGCCACCAGTGATCTGACAGACCTCGGCGGGAATGGCTACACCTTC. This sequence joins TRBV24-1 and TRBJ1-2; D perhaps matches TRBD1 (5 bases). Deletions cut 3 bases from V and 6 bases from J, with 19 bases between. This CDR3 has 16 residues. Germline V CDR1 and CDR2: KGHDR, SFDVKD.

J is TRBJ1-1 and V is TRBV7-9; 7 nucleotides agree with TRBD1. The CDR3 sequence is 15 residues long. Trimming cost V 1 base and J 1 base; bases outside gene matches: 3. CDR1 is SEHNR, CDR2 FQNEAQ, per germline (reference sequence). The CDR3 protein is CASSLVGQRNTEAFF. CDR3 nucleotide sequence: TGTGCCAGCAGCTTAGTGGGACAGAGGAACACTGAAGCTTTCTTT.

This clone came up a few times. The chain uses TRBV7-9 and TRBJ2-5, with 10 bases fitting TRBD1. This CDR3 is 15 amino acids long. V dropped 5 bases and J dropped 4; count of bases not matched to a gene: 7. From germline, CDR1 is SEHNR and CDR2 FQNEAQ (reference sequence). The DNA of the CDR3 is TGTGCCAGCAGCGCAATCGGGACAGGGGCAGAGACCCAGTACTTC. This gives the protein CASSAIGTGAETQYF.

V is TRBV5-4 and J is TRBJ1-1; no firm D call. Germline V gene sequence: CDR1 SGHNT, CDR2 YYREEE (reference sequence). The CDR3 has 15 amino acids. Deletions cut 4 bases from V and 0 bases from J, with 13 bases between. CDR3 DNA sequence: TGTGCCAGCAGCCTACACAGAGAAATGAACACTGAAGCTTTCTTT. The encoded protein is CASSLHREMNTEAFF. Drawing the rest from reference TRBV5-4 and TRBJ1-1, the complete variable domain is ETGVTQSPTHLIKTRGQQVTLRCSSQSGHNTVSWYQQALGQGPQFIFQYYREEENGRGNFPPRFSGLQFPNYSSELNVNALELDDSALYLCASSLHREMNTEAFFGQGTRLTVV.

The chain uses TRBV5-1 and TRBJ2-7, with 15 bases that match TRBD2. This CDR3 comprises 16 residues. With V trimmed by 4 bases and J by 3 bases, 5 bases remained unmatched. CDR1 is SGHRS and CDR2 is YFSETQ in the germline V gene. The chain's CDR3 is CASSPGLAGGNYEQYF. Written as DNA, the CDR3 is TGCGCCAGCAGCCCGGGACTAGCGGGAGGAAACTACGAGCAGTACTTC.

The CDR3 protein is CASSFFVERGSSTDTQYF. The CDR3 bases are TGTGCCAGCAGCTTTTTCGTGGAGCGGGGGTCTAGCACAGATACGCAGTATTTT. The gene calls are TRBV12-1 and TRBJ2-3; TRBD2, the table's D call, was not compared with the DNA. TRBV12-1 counts as a pseudogene. The CDR3 totals 18 residues.